This T cell receptor beta chain is from a study of Ad26.COV2.S vaccination and SARS-CoV-2 variants. The sample's treatment: some 20 received Ad26.COV2.S at low or high dose, single or two shots; 5 received placebo; per-sample allocation not given. Collection of samples fell on day 63 after the first vaccine or placebo injection. Assay used: immunoSEQ multiplex PCR; TCRdb lists only in-frame clones, some missing. This table holds 300,000 to 350,000 clones, 75% to 90% found once. Per germline, CDR1 WSHSY and CDR2 SAAADI. The CDR3 extends over 16 amino acids. The V segment lost 4 bases and the J segment 3 bases; nucleotides outside the gene matches: 5.

This receptor was identified in a person aged 18-60 years who received the Ad26.COV2.S COVID-19 vaccine or a placebo. The sample in question was peripheral blood, obtained in a trial of Ad26.COV2.S vaccine versus placebo. J is TRBJ1-4 and V is TRBV10-2, with 10 bases matching TRBD1. The CDR3 DNA is TGCGCCAGCAGTGGACAGGGGGCTACGGCTAATGAAAAACTGTTTTTT. This translates into CASSGQGATANEKLFF.